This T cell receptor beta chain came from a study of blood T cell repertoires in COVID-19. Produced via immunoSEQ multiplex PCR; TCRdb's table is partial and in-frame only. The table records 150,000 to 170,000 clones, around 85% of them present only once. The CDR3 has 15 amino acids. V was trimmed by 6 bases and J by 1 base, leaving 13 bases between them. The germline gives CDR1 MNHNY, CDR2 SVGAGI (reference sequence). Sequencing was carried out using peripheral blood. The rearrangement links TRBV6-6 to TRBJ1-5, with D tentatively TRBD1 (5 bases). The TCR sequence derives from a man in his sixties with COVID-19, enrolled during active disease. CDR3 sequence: CASRPGRGSNQPQHF. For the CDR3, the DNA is TGTGCCAGCAGACCAGGCCGGGGGAGCAATCAGCCCCAGCATTTT.